This note documents a single T cell receptor (beta chain) sequence. The CDR3 has 11 amino acids. CDR1 and CDR2 from the germline V gene are LNHDA and SQIVND (reference sequence). V lost 5 bases and J lost 8; bases outside the gene matches: 2. This specimen comes from a study of blood T cell repertoires in COVID-19. On the study more broadly: Sites across the United States, Italy and Spain contributed samples from acute and convalescent COVID-19.

Source study methods: Researchers report that nucleated cell counts were estimated from reference gene primer amplification. Libraries were prepared by immunoSEQ multiplex PCR; TCRdb keeps only in-frame clonotypes and omits some of them. From that table come the V and J calls and clone size; the DNA was used to work out D and trimming. Here the sample spans approximately 150,000 clones, around 89% being singletons. The receptor was derived from a man over 45 with active or convalescent COVID-19. The source material was peripheral blood. This chain uses TRBV19 with TRBJ1-1, with 7 bases fitting TRBD1. This CDR3 is CASSPGQEAFF. The DNA of the CDR3 is TGTGCCAGTAGTCCGGGACAGGAAGCTTTCTTT.